One sample yielded the 10 T cell receptor beta chains listed below, sequenced in a study of T cells in Graves' hyperthyroidism and ophthalmopathy. RNA transcripts yielded amplified TCR beta CDR3 regions. The TCR CDR3 was amplified in a first-round RT-PCR using the HTBI primer set. TCRdb reprocessed the multiplex PCR reads with MiXCR, giving one entry per CDR3 protein. This repertoire shows some 770,000 distinct CDR3 sequences, 16% found once; its top ten account for under 8.5%. Source material: blood. All receptors come from a man younger than 35 with Graves' hyperthyroidism.

At least ten counts were recorded for this clonotype. The rearrangement uses TRBV30 and TRBJ1-1; D gene unclear. V was shortened by 4 bases and J by 4 bases, with 19 bases between the two germline ends. The CDR3 consists of 15 residues. From germline, CDR1 is GTSNPN and CDR2 SVGIG (reference sequence). CDR3 nucleotide sequence: TGTGCCTGGACTAACATCGGGGATTCGAGCACTGAAGCTTTCTTT. Amino acid sequence: CAWTNIGDSSTEAFF.

This clonotype was observed many times. The chain employs TRBV2 and TRBJ2-2; no definite D call. With 6 bases removed from V and 4 bases from J, the gap between germline ends came to 9 bases. The CDR3 totals 13 residues. Germline V gene data show CDR1 as SNHLY and CDR2 as FYNNEI. CDR3 protein: CASSSEATGELFF. CDR3 sequence (DNA): TGTGCCAGCAGCTCCGAGGCCACCGGGGAGCTGTTTTTT.

This clonotype was recorded at least ten times. The chain combines TRBV30 with TRBJ2-3; 9 bases align to TRBD2. The CDR3 extends over 16 amino acids. V lost 1 base to trimming and J lost 4 bases; unmatched junction nucleotides: 9. Germline V CDR1 and CDR2: GTSNPN, SVGIG (reference sequence). The CDR3 sequence: CAWSAVGSGRPDTQYF. The CDR3 DNA reads as TGTGCCTGGAGTGCCGTTGGGAGCGGGAGGCCAGATACGCAGTATTTT.

The V call is TRBV6-1, the J call TRBJ2-1; D remains ambiguous. Trimming took 6 bases from V and 7 from J, leaving 13 bases between them. The CDR3 covers 13 residues. Looked up from germline, CDR1 is MNHNS and CDR2 is SASEGT. The CDR3 protein is CASRLGRWNEQFF. The CDR3 nucleotides are TGTGCCAGCAGATTGGGTCGGTGGAATGAGCAGTTCTTC.

This clonotype was observed a few times. The chain joins TRBV6-2 or TRBV6-3 to TRBJ2-7; D is possibly TRBD1 or TRBD2 (5 bases each). The germline CDR1 and CDR2 sequences are MNHEY and SVGEGT. The CDR3 has 15 amino acids. Trimming left V 2 bases short and J 6 bases short, with 17 bases between. CDR3 loop: CASSYHPSTGREQYF. CDR3 in DNA: TGTGCCAGCAGTTACCACCCTAGCACAGGACGCGAGCAGTACTTC.

At least ten counts were recorded for this clonotype. The gene calls are TRBV7-9 and TRBJ1-2, with a possible D match to TRBD1 (6 bases). CDR3 length: 14 residues. Per the germline V gene, CDR1 is SEHNR and CDR2 is FQNEAQ (reference sequence). V was pared by 3 bases and J by 4 bases, with 12 bases between. CDR3 nucleotide sequence: TGTGCCAGCAGCTTGGCGGACAGAGCCTATGGCTACACCTTC. As protein: CASSLADRAYGYTF.

This clonotype came up many times. The chain is built from TRBV29-1 and TRBJ2-3; D uncertain. CDR1 and CDR2 from the germline V gene are SQVTM and ANQGSEA. The germline V and J ends were trimmed by 6 bases and 0 bases, with 10 bases remaining between them. The CDR3 length is 13 residues. CDR3 region: CSVEAGSTDTQYF. The CDR3 DNA reads as TGCAGCGTCGAGGCCGGAAGCACAGATACGCAGTATTTT.

The chain has TRBV11-2 and TRBJ2-7, with D perhaps TRBD1 (8 bases). Trimming removed 1 base from V and 0 bases from J, with 13 bases in between. Per germline, CDR1 SGHAT and CDR2 FQNNGV. CDR3 length: 16 residues. In nucleotides, the CDR3 is TGTGCCAGCAGCTTAGCCACAGGGGGGGTCTCCTACGAGCAGTACTTC. Amino acid sequence: CASSLATGGVSYEQYF.

This clonotype occurred a few times. V is TRBV12-3 or TRBV12-4 and J is TRBJ2-3; D not certain. V dropped 3 bases and J dropped 5 bases, with 9 bases sitting between them. The CDR3 totals 13 residues. CDR3 loop: CASSLENGDTQYF. The CDR3 nucleotides are TGTGCCAGCAGTTTGGAAAATGGAGATACGCAGTATTTT.

This clonotype occurred a few times. The rearrangement uses TRBV7-2 and TRBJ2-1; no clear D gene. This CDR3 has 12 amino acids. With 7 bases removed from V and 6 bases from J, the gap between germline ends came to 10 bases. The V gene's germline CDR1 is SGHTA and CDR2 FQGNSA. CDR3 nucleotide sequence: TGTGCCAGCACCCTCATGCTCAATGAGCAGTTCTTC. It yields the protein CASTLMLNEQFF. Full variable domain (remainder filled in from reference TRBV7-2 and TRBJ2-1): GAGVSQSPSNKVTEKGKDVELRCDPISGHTALYWYRQSLGQGLEFLIYFQGNSAPDKSGLPSDRFSAERTGGSVSTLTIQRTQQEDSAVYLCASTLMLNEQFFGPGTRLTVL.